This TCR beta chain derives from a study of blood T cells in healthy people across ages. Study-wide results and caveats: Older individuals had lower TCR beta diversity per million T cells (the decline was roughly linear).

The V and J ends lost 0 bases and 1 base respectively, with 22 bases between them. This CDR3 has 19 residues. CDR1 is SGHRS and CDR2 is YFSETQ in the germline V gene. Then a second PCR, running about 6 to 12 cycles, was carried out with a sample-barcoded 5' primer and a J-beta primer mix. TCRdb reprocessed the 5' RACE reads with MiXCR, giving one entry per CDR3 protein. This sample has about 650,000 distinct CDR3 sequences, with roughly 32% found just once. Russia was home to the donors, healthy Caucasian individuals aged roughly 6 to 90. Concerning this clonotype itself: Its antigen is unknown.

The chain combines TRBV5-1 with TRBJ1-1; D is unresolved. This receptor was taken from a woman older than 75 in good health. The sequencing input was blood. The CDR3 spells CASSLEGQVRYDSNTEAFF. In DNA form, the CDR3 reads TGCGCCAGCAGCTTGGAAGGTCAGGTCAGGTACGATTCGAACACTGAAGCTTTCTTT.